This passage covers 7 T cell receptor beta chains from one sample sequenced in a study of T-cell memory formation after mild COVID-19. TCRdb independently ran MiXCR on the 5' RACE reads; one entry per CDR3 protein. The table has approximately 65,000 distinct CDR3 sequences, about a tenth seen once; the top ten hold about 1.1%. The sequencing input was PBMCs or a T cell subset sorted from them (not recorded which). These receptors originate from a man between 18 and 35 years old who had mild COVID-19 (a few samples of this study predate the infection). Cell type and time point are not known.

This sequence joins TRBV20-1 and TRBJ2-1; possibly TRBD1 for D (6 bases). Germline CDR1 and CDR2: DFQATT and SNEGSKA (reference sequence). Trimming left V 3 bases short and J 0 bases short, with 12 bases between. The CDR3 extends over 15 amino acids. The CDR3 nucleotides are TGCAGTGCTAGGTTGGGGGCCGGCTCCTACAATGAGCAGTTCTTC. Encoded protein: CSARLGAGSYNEQFF.

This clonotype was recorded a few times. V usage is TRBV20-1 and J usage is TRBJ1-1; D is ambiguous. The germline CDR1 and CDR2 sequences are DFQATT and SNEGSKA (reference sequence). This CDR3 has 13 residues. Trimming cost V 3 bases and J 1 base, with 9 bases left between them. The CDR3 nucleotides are TGCAGTGCTAGGACCTTGGGGAACACTGAAGCTTTCTTT. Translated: CSARTLGNTEAFF.

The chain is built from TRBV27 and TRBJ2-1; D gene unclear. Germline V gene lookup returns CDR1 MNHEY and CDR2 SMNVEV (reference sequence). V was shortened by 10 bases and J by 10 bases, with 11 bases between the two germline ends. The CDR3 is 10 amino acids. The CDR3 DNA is TGTGCCACCCTGTCGCGGGAGCAGTTCTTC. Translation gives CATLSREQFF.

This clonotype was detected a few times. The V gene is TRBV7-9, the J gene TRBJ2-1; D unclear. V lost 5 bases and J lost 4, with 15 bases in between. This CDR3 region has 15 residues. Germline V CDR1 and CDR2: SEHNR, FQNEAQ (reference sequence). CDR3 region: CASSQGPSTYNEQFF. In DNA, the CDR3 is TGTGCCAGCAGCCAAGGGCCATCGACATACAATGAGCAGTTCTTC.

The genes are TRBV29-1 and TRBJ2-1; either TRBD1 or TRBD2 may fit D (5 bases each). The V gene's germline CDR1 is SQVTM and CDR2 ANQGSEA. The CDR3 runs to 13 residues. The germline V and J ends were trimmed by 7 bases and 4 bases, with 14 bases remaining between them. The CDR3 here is CSAVGTGYNEQFF. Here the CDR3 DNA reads TGCAGCGCGGTGGGGACGGGGTACAATGAGCAGTTCTTC.

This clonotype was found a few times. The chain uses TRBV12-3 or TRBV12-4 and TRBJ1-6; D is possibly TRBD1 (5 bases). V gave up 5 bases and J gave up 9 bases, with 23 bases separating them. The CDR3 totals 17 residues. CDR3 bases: TGTGCCAGCAGTCTTGGGACTGCCGTCGGCGGGGGTTCACCCCTCCACTTT. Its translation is CASSLGTAVGGGSPLHF.

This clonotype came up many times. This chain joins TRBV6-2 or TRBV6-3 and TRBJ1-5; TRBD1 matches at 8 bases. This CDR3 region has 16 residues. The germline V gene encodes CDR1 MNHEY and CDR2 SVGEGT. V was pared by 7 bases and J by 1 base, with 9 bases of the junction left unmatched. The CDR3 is CASTYGGQGSNQPQHF. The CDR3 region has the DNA TGTGCCAGCACCTATGGAGGACAGGGAAGCAATCAGCCCCAGCATTTT.